The T cell receptor beta chain described here comes from a study of T cells in lung cancer brain metastases. Broader study findings: Unique productive clones were significantly fewer in brain metastases: median around 1,500 versus 5,000.

Guided by marked H&E slides, tumor areas were macrodissected from five unstained, deparaffinized about 9.9 um sections. In the case of this clone: What it binds is not known.

Paired samples had equal genomic DNA input, ranging roughly 2.24 to 4.92 ug. TCRdb's table, derived via immunoSEQ multiplex PCR, lists solely in-frame clones and lacks some. The sample has 3,000 to 4,000 clones, 80% to 90% seen once. V was trimmed by 1 base and J by 8 bases, leaving 11 bases between them. Germline loops: CDR1 SEHNR, CDR2 FQNEAQ (reference sequence). CDR3 length equals 13 residues. The sequenced sample was tumor tissue from the primary lung tumor. This TCR derives from a woman aged 45-65 years with non-small cell lung cancer. The chain uses TRBV7-9 and TRBJ1-1, with D possibly being TRBD1 (6 bases). Here the CDR3 DNA reads TGTGCCAGCAGCTTAGGGGGGCGGAGGGAAGCTTTCTTT. Translated, it gives CASSLGGRREAFF.